The 27 T cell receptor beta chains reported below all come from one sample, sequenced in a study of graft-versus-host responses after intestinal transplantation. Data came from immunoSEQ multiplex PCR; TCRdb stores just in-frame clones and leaves some out. The top ten hold 3.5% of the sample, which has approximately 38,000 clones, roughly four fifths seen once. The sample here was PBMCs, taken roughly 34 months after transplant. The receptor set was obtained from a human patient who received an intestinal transplant, so some T cells may come from the graft donor.

The rearrangement uses TRBV19 and TRBJ1-5; D perhaps matches TRBD1 (5 bases). CDR3 length: 14 amino acids. Germline V CDR1 and CDR2: LNHDA, SQIVND (reference sequence). V was shortened by 1 base and J by 7 bases, with 11 bases between the two germline ends. CDR3 DNA: TGTGCCAGTAGTATAGTACGGGACGGGCAGCCCCAGCATTTT. Protein product: CASSIVRDGQPQHF.

For this clone: Its ends do not fully match the called genes, so a read error is possible. The chain couples TRBV7-7 to TRBJ2-3; D not resolved. Germline V gene data show CDR1 as SSHAT and CDR2 as FNYEAQ (reference sequence). This CDR3 region has 13 residues. The CDR3 region is CASSYGPTDTQYF. The CDR3 DNA sequence: TGTGCTAGCAGCTACGGCCCCACAGATACGCAGTATTTT.

The chain has TRBV7-9 and TRBJ2-7; D is possibly TRBD1 (6 bases). This CDR3 contains 16 residues. Germline V lookup: CDR1 SEHNR, CDR2 FQNEAQ (reference sequence). V was pared by 2 bases and J by 4 bases, with 18 bases between. The CDR3 loop reads CASSLSVFNRAYEQYF. CDR3 DNA sequence: TGTGCCAGCAGCTTATCTGTGTTTAACAGGGCGTACGAGCAGTACTTC. Based on the CDR3 plus reference TRBV7-9 and TRBJ2-7, the full variable domain is DTGVSQNPRHKITKRGQNVTFRCDPISEHNRLYWYRQTLGQGPEFLTYFQNEAQLEKSRLLSDRFSAERPKGSFSTLEIQRTEQGDSAMYLCASSLSVFNRAYEQYFGPGTRLTVT.

By share, this clone counts as medium-sized. V gene TRBV4-1 combines with J gene TRBJ1-1, with no clear D. The CDR3 runs 14 residues. Trimming removed 2 bases from V and 5 bases from J, with 12 bases in between. CDR1 and CDR2 from the germline V gene are MGHRA and YSYEKL. CDR3 sequence: CASSQIQGSTEAFF. The CDR3 DNA reads TGCGCCAGCAGCCAAATACAAGGTTCGACTGAAGCTTTCTTT.

The chain employs TRBV27 and TRBJ2-7; TRBD1 agrees at 10 bases. Germline V gives CDR1 MNHEY, CDR2 SMNVEV (reference sequence). The V and J ends lost 5 bases and 2 bases, in that order; junction bases with no gene match: 6. The CDR3 length is 15 residues. CDR3 DNA: TGTGCCAGCAGTCTCGGGACAGGGGCCCCCTACGAGCAGTACTTC. Its translation: CASSLGTGAPYEQYF.

The V call is TRBV5-1, the J call TRBJ1-1, with TRBD1 matching 7 bases. Germline-derived CDR1 and CDR2 are SGHRS and YFSETQ. Trimming cost V 2 bases and J 1 base; bases outside gene matches: 8. The CDR3 extends over 16 amino acids. This chain's CDR3 is CASSLGQAPGNTEAFF. The CDR3 region has the DNA TGCGCCAGCAGCTTAGGACAGGCCCCGGGGAACACTGAAGCTTTCTTT.

The chain joins TRBV6-1 to TRBJ1-2; TRBD1 aligns across 7 bases. V dropped 7 bases and J dropped 2; count of bases not matched to a gene: 10. CDR3 length equals 15 residues. Germline CDR1 reads MNHNS; CDR2 reads SASEGT. The CDR3 DNA is TGTGCCAGCATGGGGACTGGGACAGCAAACTATGGCTACACCTTC. Translating gives CASMGTGTANYGYTF.

The gene calls are TRBV13 and TRBJ2-7; 9 bases are shared with TRBD2. The CDR3 runs to 14 residues. CDR1 is PRHDT, CDR2 FYEKMQ, per germline (reference sequence). Losses at the gene ends were 0 bases for V and 4 bases for J; bases not matched to a gene: 1. The CDR3 spells CASSLGTSGYEQYF. The DNA of the CDR3 is TGTGCCAGCAGCTTAGGGACTAGCGGTTACGAGCAGTACTTC.

V and J are TRBV27 and TRBJ2-7; D might be TRBD2 (6 bases). CDR1 and CDR2 (germline): MNHEY, SMNVEV (reference sequence). Trimming pared 2 bases from V and 4 bases from J, leaving 18 bases between. CDR3 length equals 16 residues. The CDR3 protein is CASSLKGSSAGYEQYF. The CDR3 DNA reads as TGTGCCAGCAGTTTAAAAGGTTCTAGCGCGGGATACGAGCAGTACTTC.

This clone was picked up one time. The genes are TRBV10-2 and TRBJ2-7; 7 nucleotides agree with TRBD1. Germline CDR1 and CDR2: WSHSY and SAAADI. V lost 0 bases to trimming and J lost 7 bases; unmatched junction nucleotides: 3. The CDR3 has 13 residues. This chain's CDR3 is CASSESTGVEQYF. The CDR3 coding sequence is TGCGCCAGCAGTGAGTCAACAGGGGTAGAGCAGTACTTC.

With regard to this clone: One junction end does not reproduce the germline sequence, and a read error may be involved. V gene TRBV5-3 combines with J gene TRBJ1-4; possible D gene TRBD1, 5 bases. TRBV5-3 is an open reading frame, and its role is uncertain. The CDR3 sequence is 15 residues long. The DNA of the CDR3 is TGTGCCAGCAGCTCCGGCGGGGGAATCGGAGAAAAACTGTTTTTT. Its protein is CASSSGGGIGEKLFF.

This chain connects TRBV9 to TRBJ1-1, with D unclear. This CDR3 contains 15 residues. Germline V gives CDR1 SGDLS, CDR2 YYNGEE. The V gene lost 3 bases and the J gene lost 1 base, with 13 bases spanning the gap. CDR3 protein: CASSAAAGGNTEAFF. As DNA, the CDR3 is TGTGCCAGCAGCGCCGCGGCCGGCGGGAACACTGAAGCTTTCTTT.

This clone is a singleton in its sample. V gene TRBV19 combines with J gene TRBJ1-1; no clear D. Trimming removed 1 base from V and 1 base from J, with 10 bases in between. The CDR3 covers 15 residues. Germline CDR1 reads LNHDA; CDR2 reads SQIVND (reference sequence). CDR3 in amino acids: CASSIVSAGNTEAFF. CDR3 bases: TGTGCCAGTAGTATAGTAAGTGCAGGGAACACTGAAGCTTTCTTT.

V is TRBV6-5 and J is TRBJ1-4; D unresolved. The CDR3 sequence is 14 residues long. Germline-derived CDR1 and CDR2 are MNHEY and SVGAGI. V was cut by 2 bases and J by 7 bases, with 11 bases left in between. As DNA, the CDR3 is TGTGCCAGCAGTTACAGAGGGAGTGCTGAAAAACTGTTTTTT. The encoded protein is CASSYRGSAEKLFF.

The CDR3 loop is CAISESDRGPNEQFF. The DNA for the CDR3 is TGTGCCATCAGTGAGTCCGACAGGGGGCCTAATGAGCAGTTCTTC. This sequence joins TRBV10-3 and TRBJ2-1; 10 bases are shared with TRBD1. The ends lost 0 bases at V and 7 bases at J; junction bases unmatched: 3. The germline V gene has CDR1 ENHRY and CDR2 SYGVKD. This CDR3 has 15 residues.

This clone is termed large. Within the sample, other DNA sequences also encode this same CDR3. The CDR3 is CASSEGGEQYF. Here the CDR3 DNA reads TGCGCCAGCAGTGAGGGCGGGGAGCAGTACTTC. This chain links TRBV10-1 with TRBJ2-7; weak D call: TRBD2 (5 bases). This CDR3 is 11 amino acids long. Germline loops: CDR1 WNHNN, CDR2 SYGVQD (reference sequence). Trimming shortened V by 2 bases and J by 7 bases, and 6 bases separated the two germline ends.

This rearrangement joins TRBV2 to TRBJ1-5, with D perhaps TRBD1 (5 bases). Germline lookup yields CDR1 SNHLY and CDR2 FYNNEI. Trimming took off 2 bases at V and 3 bases at J, with 11 bases between the two ends. The CDR3 length is 15 residues. This CDR3 is CASSEYGTINQPQHF. CDR3 nucleotides: TGTGCCAGCAGTGAATACGGGACCATCAATCAGCCCCAGCATTTT. The whole variable domain, filled in from reference TRBV2 and TRBJ1-5, reads EPEVTQTPSHQVTQMGQEVILRCVPISNHLYFYWYRQILGQKVEFLVSFYNNEISEKSEIFDDQFSVERPDGSNFTLKIRSTKLEDSAMYFCASSEYGTINQPQHFGDGTRLSIL.

The V and J genes are TRBV2 and TRBJ2-5; D possibly corresponds to TRBD1 (6 bases). Germline CDR1 reads SNHLY; CDR2 reads FYNNEI. There are 15 residues in the CDR3. V dropped 8 bases and J dropped 4 bases, with 20 bases sitting between them. The CDR3 protein is CASSLRGHKGETQYF. The CDR3 region has the DNA TGTGCCAGCTCATTACGGGGACACAAAGGAGAGACCCAGTACTTC. The entire variable domain, with the rest obtained from reference TRBV2 and TRBJ2-5, is as follows: EPEVTQTPSHQVTQMGQEVILRCVPISNHLYFYWYRQILGQKVEFLVSFYNNEISEKSEIFDDQFSVERPDGSNFTLKIRSTKLEDSAMYFCASSLRGHKGETQYFGPGTRLLVL.

This sequence joins TRBV5-6 and TRBJ2-1; tentative D call: TRBD1 (10 bases). Germline CDR1 SGHDT, CDR2 YYEEEE. V was cut by 1 base and J by 6 bases, with 26 bases left in between. The CDR3 is made up of 19 amino acids. CDR3: CASSLFGTGVGREGNEQFF. In DNA, the CDR3 is TGTGCCAGCAGCTTGTTCGGGACAGGGGTAGGGCGGGAGGGCAATGAGCAGTTCTTC.

This chain uses TRBV15 with TRBJ2-1; a weak D match, TRBD2 (6 bases). CDR3 length: 14 residues. The V and J ends lost 0 bases and 9 bases respectively, with 12 bases between them. Germline V lookup: CDR1 LNHNV, CDR2 YYDKDF (reference sequence). The CDR3 sequence: CATSRDPGVAEQFF. The CDR3 DNA follows: TGTGCCACCAGCAGAGATCCGGGGGTGGCTGAGCAGTTCTTC.

This clone has just one count. V gene TRBV6-5 combines with J gene TRBJ2-5; the match to TRBD2 covers 7 bases. The CDR3 has 15 amino acids. V was pared by 4 bases and J by 1 base, with 6 bases of the junction left unmatched. Germline V gives CDR1 MNHEY, CDR2 SVGAGI. The CDR3 here is CASSSGGVGQETQYF. CDR3 in DNA: TGTGCCAGCAGTTCTGGGGGGGTAGGCCAAGAGACCCAGTACTTC.

V is TRBV18 and J is TRBJ1-3; possibly TRBD1 for D (5 bases). Looked up from germline, CDR1 is KGHSH and CDR2 is LQKENI. The CDR3 has 15 amino acids. The V and J ends lost 3 bases and 2 bases respectively, with 11 bases between them. CDR3 in DNA: TGTGCCAGCTCACCCGTTCCGGGGGCTGGAAACACCATATATTTT. Its protein is CASSPVPGAGNTIYF.

This chain connects TRBV11-2 to TRBJ2-3; D gene unclear. V lost 6 bases and J 0 bases, leaving 13 bases between the germline ends. Germline V lookup: CDR1 SGHAT, CDR2 FQNNGV. The CDR3 has 15 residues. CDR3 residues: CASSRGDTSTDTQYF. Written as DNA, the CDR3 is TGTGCCAGCAGTCGTGGGGATACGAGCACAGATACGCAGTATTTT.

V and J are TRBV7-9 and TRBJ2-5; D unresolved. The length of the CDR3 is 11 residues. Trimming removed 1 base at V and 6 bases at J, with 3 bases between. The germline CDR1 and CDR2 sequences are SEHNR and FQNEAQ (reference sequence). CDR3 coding DNA: TGTGCCAGCAGCTTAGACCAGACCCAGTACTTC. Amino acids: CASSLDQTQYF.

This chain connects TRBV4-1 to TRBJ2-7; 9 bases are shared with TRBD2. CDR3 size: 17 residues. The V segment lost 0 bases and the J segment 7 bases; nucleotides outside the gene matches: 13. Germline V gene lookup returns CDR1 MGHRA and CDR2 YSYEKL. In DNA, the CDR3 is TGCGCCAGCAGCCAAGATGGCGGGGGGGCCCCTCGGGGTGAGCAGTACTTC. Amino acid sequence: CASSQDGGGAPRGEQYF.

The chain couples TRBV9 to TRBJ2-1; no clear D. This CDR3 comprises 15 residues. Germline V CDR1 and CDR2: SGDLS, YYNGEE. V lost 0 bases and J lost 0, with 7 bases in between. For the CDR3, the DNA is TGTGCCAGCAGCGTAGACCCAACCTCCTACAATGAGCAGTTCTTC. This gives the protein CASSVDPTSYNEQFF.

J is TRBJ2-7 and V is TRBV2, with 12 nucleotides matching TRBD2. The germline gives CDR1 SNHLY, CDR2 FYNNEI. V lost 6 bases to trimming and J lost 3 bases; unmatched junction nucleotides: 3. CDR3 length equals 14 residues. This CDR3 reads CASRMGLAGYEQYF. The CDR3 DNA reads TGTGCCAGCAGGATGGGACTAGCGGGCTACGAGCAGTACTTC.